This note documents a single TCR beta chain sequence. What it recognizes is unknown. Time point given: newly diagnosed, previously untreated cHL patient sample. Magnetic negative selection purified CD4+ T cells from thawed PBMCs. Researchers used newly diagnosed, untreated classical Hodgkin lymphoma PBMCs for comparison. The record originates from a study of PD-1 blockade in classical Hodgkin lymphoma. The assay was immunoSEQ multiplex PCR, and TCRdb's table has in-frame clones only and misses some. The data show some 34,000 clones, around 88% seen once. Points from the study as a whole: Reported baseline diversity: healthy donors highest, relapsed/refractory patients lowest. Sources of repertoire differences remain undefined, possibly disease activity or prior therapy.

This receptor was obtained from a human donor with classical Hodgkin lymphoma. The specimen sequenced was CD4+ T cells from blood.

Here the CDR3 DNA reads TGTGCCATCAGCAGGACACAAGCGGGGCTCACAGATACGCAGTATTTT. Amino acids: CAISRTQAGLTDTQYF. This chain links TRBV10-3 with TRBJ2-3; 7 bases align to TRBD2. Germline V gene data show CDR1 as ENHRY and CDR2 as SYGVKD. This CDR3 contains 16 residues. V was clipped by 6 bases and J by 2 bases; unmatched bases: 11.